This is a list of T cell receptor beta chains from one sample in a study of T cells in Graves' hyperthyroidism and ophthalmopathy. TCRdb passed the multiplex PCR reads through MiXCR, listing each CDR3 protein once. The sample has about 400,000 distinct CDR3 sequences; roughly 15% are singletons. Sequencing was done on a sample of blood. The receptors here all came from a woman between 18 and 29 years old with Graves' hyperthyroidism. CDR3s include the opening cysteine and the closing phenylalanine or tryptophan. Each record gives: V gene, clone size, CDR3 protein. Clone size is shown for a subset of rows, as once, few, many or a class of expanded clone.

TRBV20-1,few,CSARRDVGANVLTF
TRBV6-2/TRBV6-3,-,CASRVLGQGTYEQYF
TRBV7-9,many,CASSLGAGAFADTQYF
TRBV29-1,-,CSVGPTEAFF
TRBV5-1,few,CASSNGRTNEKLFF
TRBV28,many,CASRTPSGSSLYEQYF
TRBV7-2,-,CASSPLTVLTDTQYF
TRBV28,many,CATTGTETRETQYF
TRBV6-1,many,CASSEVVASEQYF
TRBV4-1,many,CASSQGLAGAMTQYF
TRBV6-1,few,CASSSGWGQHNQPQHF
TRBV19,-,CASSMGATSGNTIYF
TRBV28,many,CASSYDSPLHF
TRBV2,many,CASNRMDRGEAFF
TRBV5-1,many,CASSLWGTGGNNEQFF
TRBV11-2,many,CASSLGQGRNEQFF
TRBV30,many,CAWSRNNEPFF
TRBV7-9,-,CASSLGAGLDTEAFF
TRBV30,many,CAWFRDRGRETEAFF
TRBV12-3/TRBV12-4,many,CASSLAVAGAGHEQYF
TRBV13,many,CASSRTKGLSYEQYF
TRBV28,many,CASRPRTGNNEQYF
TRBV5-1,many,CASSVLAGSSYEQYF
TRBV6-5,many,CASSYLTGGGTGELFF
TRBV28,many,CASREGSPNSPLHF
TRBV28,-,CASSLQGREYF
TRBV19,-,CASSPGRATEAFF